Presented here are 32 T cell receptor beta chains from one specimen sequenced in a study of CD8+ T cells in alopecia areata. RNA was extracted and reverse transcribed into cDNA as the sequencing template. Profiling relied on immunoSEQ multiplex PCR, and the TCRdb table lists in-frame clones only, not all of them. The sample holds about 82,000 clones, just over 50% seen once. Sequencing input: NKG2D-high CD8+ T cells sorted from blood. The source of these receptors is a human donor with alopecia areata.

In DNA, the CDR3 is TGTGCCAGCTCACCCTCTTTAGCGGATACCTACGAGCAGTACTTC. It encodes CASSPSLADTYEQYF. The V gene is TRBV18, the J gene TRBJ2-7; D is possibly TRBD2 (6 bases). The CDR3 covers 15 residues. In germline, CDR1 is KGHSH, CDR2 LQKENI. V shed 3 bases and J shed 2 bases, with 14 bases lying between them.

The rearrangement joins TRBV2 to TRBJ2-1; 9 nucleotides line up with TRBD2. V gave up 3 bases and J gave up 10 bases; unmatched junction bases: 4. Germline V gene lookup returns CDR1 SNHLY and CDR2 FYNNEI. This CDR3 has 13 amino acids. DNA of the CDR3: TGTGCCAGCAGTGATTTAGCGGGAGTCGAGCAGTTCTTC. It is translated as CASSDLAGVEQFF.

The CDR3 loop is CASSYSRVGYEQYF. DNA of the CDR3: TGTGCCAGCAGTTACTCGAGGGTTGGCTACGAGCAGTACTTC. J is TRBJ2-7 and V is TRBV6-5; possible D gene TRBD2, 5 bases. Germline values: CDR1 MNHEY, CDR2 SVGAGI. The V and J ends lost 0 bases and 3 bases respectively, with 9 bases between them. This CDR3 contains 14 residues.

The V and J genes are TRBV6-5 and TRBJ1-5; D perhaps matches TRBD1 (5 bases). Per the germline V gene, CDR1 is MNHEY and CDR2 is SVGAGI. The CDR3 length is 14 residues. V lost 4 bases and J lost 3, with 10 bases in between. The CDR3 protein is CASSLRGFNQPQHF. As DNA, the CDR3 is TGTGCCAGCAGTTTACGGGGGTTCAATCAGCCCCAGCATTTT.

This clone has just a few counts. This sequence joins TRBV9 and TRBJ2-3, with 7 bases matching TRBD2. The CDR3 loop spans 16 amino acids. CDR1 is SGDLS, CDR2 YYNGEE, per germline. Unmatched junction bases numbered 9, after V lost 4 bases and J lost 1 base. The CDR3 protein is CASSHGSGFGTDTQYF. In DNA form, the CDR3 reads TGTGCCAGCAGCCATGGTAGCGGGTTTGGCACAGATACGCAGTATTTT.

This clone was counted only a few times. V usage is TRBV29-1 and J usage is TRBJ1-2, with no clear D. The length of the CDR3 is 13 residues. Germline CDR1 SQVTM, CDR2 ANQGSEA. With 6 bases removed from V and 5 bases from J, the gap between germline ends came to 16 bases. The CDR3 DNA reads as TGCAGCGTGAAGGATACGGGCTATTATGGCTACACCTTC. It yields the protein CSVKDTGYYGYTF.

The chain has TRBV29-1 and TRBJ1-1, with 7 bases matching TRBD1. V shed 6 bases, J shed 4 bases, and the junction held 5 bases outside the gene matches. The CDR3 is 12 amino acids. Germline V gene sequence: CDR1 SQVTM, CDR2 ANQGSEA. CDR3 coding DNA: TGCAGCGTCTCAGGGGGGAGCACTGAAGCTTTCTTT. Translation: CSVSGGSTEAFF. Full variable domain (outside the CDR3, taken from reference TRBV29-1 and TRBJ1-1): SAVISQKPSRDICQRGTSLTIQCQVDSQVTMMFWYRQQPGQSLTLIATANQGSEATYESGFVIDKFPISRPNLTFSTLTVSNMSPEDSSIYLCSVSGGSTEAFFGQGTRLTVV.

The rearrangement links TRBV2 to TRBJ2-1, with 10 bases identical to TRBD2. The CDR3 runs 14 residues. V lost 7 bases to trimming and J lost 7 bases; unmatched junction nucleotides: 7. CDR1 is SNHLY and CDR2 is FYNNEI in the germline V gene. The CDR3 sequence is CASIYSGGLNEQFF. The DNA for the CDR3 is TGTGCCAGCATCTATAGCGGGGGGTTGAATGAGCAGTTCTTC.

The rearrangement joins TRBV4-3 to TRBJ2-4; 12 bases align to TRBD2. CDR1 LGHNA and CDR2 YSLEER come from the germline V gene. Trimming removed 4 bases from V and 9 bases from J; junction bases left unmatched: 4. The CDR3 contains 14 residues. The DNA for the CDR3 is TGCGCCAGCAGCCCTAGCGGGAGGGCCTGCATTCAGTACTTC. Its translation is CASSPSGRACIQYF.

This clone was counted between two and nine times. V gene TRBV29-1 combines with J gene TRBJ2-1, with 7 bases matching TRBD1. Germline V lookup: CDR1 SQVTM, CDR2 ANQGSEA. Trimming removed 6 bases from V and 5 bases from J; junction bases left unmatched: 7. CDR3 length: 13 residues. The CDR3 reads CSVGTATDNEQFF. The CDR3 nucleotides are TGCAGCGTAGGGACAGCGACCGACAATGAGCAGTTCTTC.

The chain links TRBV4-1 to TRBJ2-2; D might be TRBD1 (6 bases). The germline V and J ends were trimmed by 4 bases and 5 bases, with 23 bases remaining between them. Germline V gives CDR1 MGHRA, CDR2 YSYEKL. The CDR3 contains 18 residues. The DNA for the CDR3 is TGCGCCAGCAGCCTAAGACAGGCCCCCTCCGAAGGGACCGGGGAGCTGTTTTTT. This codes for CASSLRQAPSEGTGELFF.

The CDR3 bases are TGTGCCAGCAGTTTAGTAAGATTATCGGAAGCTTTCTTT. Translation gives CASSLVRLSEAFF. The chain uses TRBV27 and TRBJ1-1; D not resolved. The germline CDR1 and CDR2 sequences are MNHEY and SMNVEV (reference sequence). Between the trimmed V and J ends, which lost 2 bases and 8 bases, there was a span of 12 bases. CDR3 length equals 13 residues.

The chain joins TRBV28 to TRBJ1-2; perhaps TRBD1 as D (5 bases). CDR3 length: 15 residues. Germline V gene lookup returns CDR1 MDHEN and CDR2 SYDVKM. Trimming removed 5 bases at V and 8 bases at J, with 21 bases between. The DNA for the CDR3 is TGTGCCAGCAGTCCTCGGACTGTGGGGCAGGGCGGCTACACCTTC. This sequence encodes CASSPRTVGQGGYTF.

The chain employs TRBV13 and TRBJ2-7; maybe TRBD1 (6 bases). This CDR3 has 14 residues. Deletions cut 3 bases from V and 3 bases from J, with 12 bases between. In germline, CDR1 is PRHDT, CDR2 FYEKMQ (reference sequence). CDR3 bases: TGTGCCAGCAGCTTTACAGGGCTCGGCTACGAGCAGTACTTC. Its protein product is CASSFTGLGYEQYF.

The chain has TRBV2 and TRBJ2-1; no clear D gene. Looked up from germline, CDR1 is SNHLY and CDR2 is FYNNEI. V lost 6 bases, J lost 1 base, and 10 bases lay in between. The CDR3 extends over 14 amino acids. The chain's CDR3 is CASSGPPSYNEQFF. The DNA of the CDR3 is TGTGCCAGCAGCGGACCCCCTTCCTACAATGAGCAGTTCTTC.

The chain recombines TRBV29-1 with TRBJ2-1; D gene ambiguous. This CDR3 comprises 12 residues. With 6 bases removed from V and 4 bases from J, the gap between germline ends came to 10 bases. The V gene's germline CDR1 is SQVTM and CDR2 ANQGSEA. The CDR3 protein is CSVRDTYNEQFF. CDR3 sequence (DNA): TGCAGCGTCCGTGACACATACAATGAGCAGTTCTTC.

The chain combines TRBV11-2 with TRBJ2-5, with D perhaps matching TRBD2 (6 bases). This CDR3 has 15 amino acids. V lost 3 bases, J lost 3 bases, and 14 bases lay in between. Per the germline V gene, CDR1 is SGHAT and CDR2 is FQNNGV. DNA for the CDR3: TGTGCCAGCAGCTTCCCCGGACGACTAGAAGAGACCCAGTACTTC. It translates to CASSFPGRLEETQYF.

The V call is TRBV27, the J call TRBJ2-7; the D is unclear. CDR3 length: 14 residues. CDR1 and CDR2 from the germline V gene are MNHEY and SMNVEV (reference sequence). The V end lost 3 bases, the J end lost 3 bases, and 12 bases lay between the germline ends. The CDR3 spells CASSFFAGSYEQYF. The CDR3 coding sequence is TGTGCCAGCAGTTTTTTCGCAGGAAGCTACGAGCAGTACTTC.

Details on this clone: This could be a read error, since a much larger clone is one nucleotide away. Other DNA sequences of this sample code for an identical CDR3. The chain uses TRBV5-6 and TRBJ1-5, with unresolved D. Germline V gives CDR1 SGHDT, CDR2 YYEEEE. The V end lost 2 bases, the J end lost 4 bases, and 4 bases lay between the germline ends. The CDR3 spans 12 residues. CDR3 sequence: CASSLGNQPQHF. CDR3 in DNA: TGTGCCAGCAGCTTAGGGAATCAGCCCCAGCATTTT.

V and J are TRBV2 and TRBJ1-2; 9 nucleotides match TRBD1. Trimming removed 8 bases from V and 6 bases from J; junction bases left unmatched: 7. CDR3 length: 13 residues. CDR1 SNHLY and CDR2 FYNNEI come from the germline V gene. The CDR3 region is CASLGTGIHGYTF. CDR3 nucleotide sequence: TGTGCCAGCCTCGGGACAGGGATCCATGGCTACACCTTC.

This chain connects TRBV19 to TRBJ1-2; D is possibly TRBD1 (5 bases). The CDR3 loop spans 11 amino acids. Germline assignment: CDR1 LNHDA and CDR2 SQIVND (reference sequence). Trimming removed 6 bases from V and 4 bases from J, with 6 bases in between. In nucleotides, the CDR3 is TGTGCCAGTAGCGACAGCTATGGCTACACCTTC. Its translation is CASSDSYGYTF.

The gene calls are TRBV29-1 and TRBJ1-1; maybe TRBD1 (5 bases). The V and J ends lost 6 bases and 8 bases respectively, with 31 bases between them. The germline gives CDR1 SQVTM, CDR2 ANQGSEA. CDR3 size: 17 residues. The CDR3 region has the DNA TGCAGCGTCCACCCGACGACATTTTCCCGACATGACAGCGAAGCTTTCTTT. Its protein is CSVHPTTFSRHDSEAFF.

This clone showed up just a few times. Other nucleotide sequences in the sample specify the same CDR3. The chain joins TRBV29-1 to TRBJ2-2; 8 bases match TRBD1. The CDR3 is 14 residues long. Germline V gene sequence: CDR1 SQVTM, CDR2 ANQGSEA. V was pared by 3 bases and J by 3 bases, with 3 bases of the junction left unmatched. The CDR3 DNA reads TGCAGCGTTGATGGACAGGGAGACACCGGGGAGCTGTTTTTT. It encodes CSVDGQGDTGELFF.

This clone has a handful of counts. V gene TRBV7-9 combines with J gene TRBJ2-3; D uncertain. The V end was cut by 5 bases, the J end by 2 bases, with 14 bases between. Germline CDR1 SEHNR, CDR2 FQNEAQ (reference sequence). The CDR3 is made up of 15 amino acids. The CDR3 nucleotides read TGTGCCAGCAGCCCCCTCGGACCCCTCACAGATACGCAGTATTTT. This translates into CASSPLGPLTDTQYF.

The chain has TRBV30 and TRBJ1-2, with 7 nucleotides matching TRBD1. Germline V lookup: CDR1 GTSNPN, CDR2 SVGIG (reference sequence). The junction had 3 bases not matched to a gene; V was cut back by 5 bases and J by 3 bases. The CDR3 runs to 12 residues. CDR3 coding DNA: TGTGCCTGGCAAGGGACAGACTATGGCTACACCTTC. Amino acid sequence: CAWQGTDYGYTF.

A note on this clone: The identical CDR3 is also encoded by other nucleotide sequences in the sample. For the CDR3, the DNA is TGCAGCGTCGAGACGGGGAGCACTGAAGCTTTCTTT. Its protein is CSVETGSTEAFF. The chain couples TRBV29-1 to TRBJ1-1, with D unresolved. With 6 bases removed from V and 4 bases from J, the gap between germline ends came to 12 bases. The CDR3 length is 12 residues. Germline-derived CDR1 and CDR2 are SQVTM and ANQGSEA.

The rearrangement uses TRBV27 and TRBJ2-7, with D maybe TRBD2 (7 bases). The CDR3 sequence is 17 residues long. CDR1 is MNHEY, CDR2 SMNVEV, per germline (reference sequence). Deletions cut 5 bases from V and 4 bases from J, with 24 bases between. For the CDR3, the DNA is TGTGCCAGCAGTCCACGCTGGGGGGGCCCAAAGGGTTACGAGCAGTACTTC. It yields the protein CASSPRWGGPKGYEQYF.

This rearrangement joins TRBV30 to TRBJ2-7, with D unclear. The V end lost 0 bases, the J end lost 1 base, and 7 bases lay between the germline ends. This CDR3 has 13 residues. Per the germline V gene, CDR1 is GTSNPN and CDR2 is SVGIG (reference sequence). The CDR3 DNA follows: TGTGCCTGGAGTGTGGGCACGTCCTACGAGCAGTACTTC. It translates to CAWSVGTSYEQYF.

This chain uses TRBV27 with TRBJ2-1; 13 bases match TRBD2. This CDR3 has 15 amino acids. The germline V gene encodes CDR1 MNHEY and CDR2 SMNVEV (reference sequence). The junction had 8 bases not matched to a gene; V was cut back by 6 bases and J by 9 bases. CDR3 residues: CASSPGTSGNIEQFF. In DNA, the CDR3 is TGTGCCAGCAGCCCCGGGACTAGCGGGAACATTGAGCAGTTCTTC.

The chain carries TRBV7-8 and TRBJ2-3; the D gene could be TRBD1 or TRBD2 (5 bases each). The V end lost 5 bases, the J end lost 2 bases, and 17 bases lay between the germline ends. This CDR3 is 16 amino acids long. The germline V gene has CDR1 SGHVS and CDR2 FQNEAQ. Here the CDR3 DNA reads TGTGCCAGCAGCCTCGAGGGGCTAGCTGCCACAGATACGCAGTATTTT. Translation: CASSLEGLAATDTQYF.

V is TRBV4-1 and J is TRBJ2-7; 7 bases agree with TRBD1. CDR3 length: 14 residues. J gave up 4 bases and V 6 bases, and 9 bases lay outside the gene matches. Germline CDR1 is MGHRA and CDR2 is YSYEKL. The DNA of the CDR3 is TGCGCCAGCAGTAACAGGGGCTTAGCGTACGAGCAGTACTTC. This gives the protein CASSNRGLAYEQYF.

This clone was recorded a few times. In the same sample, other DNA sequences code for this CDR3. The chain joins TRBV27 to TRBJ2-1, with TRBD1 identical over 7 bases. CDR1 MNHEY and CDR2 SMNVEV come from the germline V gene (reference sequence). The length of the CDR3 is 14 residues. J was trimmed by 7 bases and V by 2 bases; bases with no gene match: 5. The CDR3 region has the DNA TGTGCCAGCAGTTTAAGAGGGGGCGGGAATGAGCAGTTCTTC. As protein: CASSLRGGGNEQFF.